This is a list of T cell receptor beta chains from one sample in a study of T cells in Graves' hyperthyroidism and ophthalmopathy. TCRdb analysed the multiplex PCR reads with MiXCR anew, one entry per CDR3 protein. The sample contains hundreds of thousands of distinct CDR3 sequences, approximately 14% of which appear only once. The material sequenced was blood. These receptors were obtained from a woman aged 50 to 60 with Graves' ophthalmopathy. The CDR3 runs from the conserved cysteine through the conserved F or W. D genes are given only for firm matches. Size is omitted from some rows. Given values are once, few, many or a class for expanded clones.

CDR3nt: TGTGCCAGCAGAATGACAGGGAGGTCTTATTCACCCCTCCACTTT; CDR3aa: CASRMTGRSYSPLHF; len: 15; abundance: many; j_gene: TRBJ1-6; v_gene: TRBV28; d_gene: TRBD1
CDR3nt: TGCAGTGCCGCGACTAGTTCCTACGAGCAGTACTTC; CDR3aa: CSAATSSYEQYF; len: 12; abundance: many; j_gene: TRBJ2-7; v_gene: TRBV20-1; d_gene: .
CDR3nt: TGTGCCACCAGTGAGGGACAGTATGGCTACACCTTC; CDR3aa: CATSEGQYGYTF; len: 12; abundance: many; j_gene: TRBJ1-2; v_gene: TRBV24-1; d_gene: TRBD1
CDR3nt: TGCGCCAGCAGCTTGGACGTCGGCATAGTGAATACTGAAGCTTTCTTT; CDR3aa: CASSLDVGIVNTEAFF; len: 16; abundance: many; j_gene: TRBJ1-1; v_gene: TRBV5-1; d_gene: .
CDR3nt: TGTGCCAGCAGCGTCAAGTTCGGACTTATCTACGAGCAGTACTTC; CDR3aa: CASSVKFGLIYEQYF; len: 15; abundance: .; j_gene: TRBJ2-7; v_gene: TRBV6-1; d_gene: .
CDR3nt: TGTGCCAGCAGCCCAGTCCCGATGTACGAGCAGTACTTC; CDR3aa: CASSPVPMYEQYF; len: 13; abundance: many; j_gene: TRBJ2-7; v_gene: TRBV9; d_gene: .
CDR3nt: TGCAGTGCTAGAGATTTACAGGGGGCAAGTGAAAAACTGTTTTTT; CDR3aa: CSARDLQGASEKLFF; len: 15; abundance: many; j_gene: TRBJ1-4; v_gene: TRBV20-1; d_gene: TRBD1
CDR3nt: TGTGCCAGCAGCTTATTTTGGACTAGCGGGTCAGGTGCAGATACGCAGTATTTT; CDR3aa: CASSLFWTSGSGADTQYF; len: 18; abundance: many; j_gene: TRBJ2-3; v_gene: TRBV11-2; d_gene: TRBD2
CDR3nt: TGTGCCAGCAGCTTGGGGGCCGGGGGGATTGAGCAGTTCTTC; CDR3aa: CASSLGAGGIEQFF; len: 14; abundance: .; j_gene: TRBJ2-1; v_gene: TRBV5-5; d_gene: TRBD2
CDR3nt: TGTGCCACCAGCAGAGGTAGCGGGAGGGCCAGCGGGGAGCTGTTTTTT; CDR3aa: CATSRGSGRASGELFF; len: 16; abundance: few; j_gene: TRBJ2-2; v_gene: TRBV15; d_gene: TRBD2
CDR3nt: TGTGCCAGCAGCTGGTCGGCCTCTAACTATGGCTACACCTTC; CDR3aa: CASSWSASNYGYTF; len: 14; abundance: many; j_gene: TRBJ1-2; v_gene: TRBV7-2; d_gene: .
CDR3nt: TGTGCCAGCAGTTCGGACAGGGGCTTCTACAATGAGCAGTTCTTC; CDR3aa: CASSSDRGFYNEQFF; len: 15; abundance: many; j_gene: TRBJ2-1; v_gene: TRBV28; d_gene: TRBD1
CDR3nt: TGTGCCAGCAGCCCGGCCGGCGTGGGACTAGGGATCAATGAGCAGTTCTTC; CDR3aa: CASSPAGVGLGINEQFF; len: 17; abundance: many; j_gene: TRBJ2-1; v_gene: TRBV7-9; d_gene: TRBD2
CDR3nt: TGTGCCAGCAGTTTTTTAATCGAGGTCTATAATTCACCCCTCCACTTT; CDR3aa: CASSFLIEVYNSPLHF; len: 16; abundance: many; j_gene: TRBJ1-6; v_gene: TRBV28; d_gene: .
CDR3nt: TGTGCCAGCAGTGAAGGGGCAGGGGGTGGCTACGAGCAGTACTTC; CDR3aa: CASSEGAGGGYEQYF; len: 15; abundance: many; j_gene: TRBJ2-7; v_gene: TRBV6-1; d_gene: TRBD1
CDR3nt: TGTGCCAGCTCACCAGTGGGTGCAACTAATGAAAAACTGTTTTTT; CDR3aa: CASSPVGATNEKLFF; len: 15; abundance: many; j_gene: TRBJ1-4; v_gene: TRBV7-9; d_gene: .
CDR3nt: TGTGCCAGCAGCGGGACCGGGCCTAAAACCGGGGAGCTGTTTTTT; CDR3aa: CASSGTGPKTGELFF; len: 15; abundance: few; j_gene: TRBJ2-2; v_gene: TRBV9; d_gene: .
CDR3nt: TGCAGTGCTCAGGCGGGGCAGGTCTCCTACGAGCAGTACTTC; CDR3aa: CSAQAGQVSYEQYF; len: 14; abundance: many; j_gene: TRBJ2-7; v_gene: TRBV20-1; d_gene: .
CDR3nt: TGCGCCAGCAGCTTCATCACAGGCAACGCTGAAGCTTTCTTT; CDR3aa: CASSFITGNAEAFF; len: 14; abundance: few; j_gene: TRBJ1-1; v_gene: TRBV5-1; d_gene: .
CDR3nt: TGTGCCAGCAGCTTGTACGACAGGGGATACGATACTATTAACTATGGCTACACCTTC; CDR3aa: CASSLYDRGYDTINYGYTF; len: 19; abundance: .; j_gene: TRBJ1-2; v_gene: TRBV7-2; d_gene: TRBD1
CDR3nt: TGTGCCAGCAGTTATGACAGCAACACCGGGGAGCTGTTTTTT; CDR3aa: CASSYDSNTGELFF; len: 14; abundance: many; j_gene: TRBJ2-2; v_gene: TRBV2; d_gene: .
CDR3nt: TGTGCCAGCAGCTCGGGGCAGGACAATGAGCAGTTCTTC; CDR3aa: CASSSGQDNEQFF; len: 13; abundance: few; j_gene: TRBJ2-1; v_gene: TRBV7-9; d_gene: .
CDR3nt: TGCAGTGCTCCGAGACAGACATCAGATACGCAGTATTTT; CDR3aa: CSAPRQTSDTQYF; len: 13; abundance: many; j_gene: TRBJ2-3; v_gene: TRBV20-1; d_gene: .
CDR3nt: TGTGCCAGCAGTTACGGGCAGAGGCGCAATCAGCCCCAGCATTTT; CDR3aa: CASSYGQRRNQPQHF; len: 15; abundance: .; j_gene: TRBJ1-5; v_gene: TRBV6-2/TRBV6-3; d_gene: .
CDR3nt: TGTGCCAGCAGTTACTTGACAGGGATTAATTATGGCTACACCTTC; CDR3aa: CASSYLTGINYGYTF; len: 15; abundance: .; j_gene: TRBJ1-2; v_gene: TRBV6-5; d_gene: TRBD1
CDR3nt: TGTGCCAGCAGCCCCGACAGGGTTGGTGATGGCTACACCTTC; CDR3aa: CASSPDRVGDGYTF; len: 14; abundance: few; j_gene: TRBJ1-2; v_gene: TRBV5-4; d_gene: TRBD1
CDR3nt: TGTGCCAGCAGCGACCGTGAACGAAACACTGAAGCTTTCTTT; CDR3aa: CASSDRERNTEAFF; len: 14; abundance: many; j_gene: TRBJ1-1; v_gene: TRBV5-8; d_gene: .
CDR3nt: TGTGCCAGCAATAAGTTTGGGGGACAGGACTATGGCTACACCTTC; CDR3aa: CASNKFGGQDYGYTF; len: 15; abundance: many; j_gene: TRBJ1-2; v_gene: TRBV28; d_gene: TRBD1
CDR3nt: TGTGGAGGAGGACCGACCCTTGGCAATCAGCCCCAGCATTTT; CDR3aa: CGGGPTLGNQPQHF; len: 14; abundance: many; j_gene: TRBJ1-5; v_gene: TRBV19; d_gene: .
CDR3nt: TGCGCCAGCAGCCACCCGAGGCGTTCGGGGGAGACCCAGTACTTC; CDR3aa: CASSHPRRSGETQYF; len: 15; abundance: .; j_gene: TRBJ2-5; v_gene: TRBV4-3; d_gene: .
CDR3nt: TGTGCCAGCAGCCCCACCCTCCAGGGGACAGGGAGAAGGGGCTACACCTTC; CDR3aa: CASSPTLQGTGRRGYTF; len: 17; abundance: many; j_gene: TRBJ1-2; v_gene: TRBV7-8; d_gene: TRBD1